The 23 T cell receptor beta chains in this list originate from one sample, sequenced in a study of regulatory T cells in long-lasting Graves disease. This sample's time point: persistent/refractory GD, antithyroid drugs over 5 years with positive TRAb. PBMC RNA served as the TCR library source. Building the TCR beta libraries relied on iRepertoire HTBI primers, and CDR3 regions underwent Arm-PCR. TCRdb independently ran MiXCR on the multiplex PCR reads; one entry per CDR3 protein. The profile shows approximately 500,000 distinct CDR3 sequences, 20% to 25% of them singletons. The material was peripheral blood mononuclear cells (PBMCs), obtained when the disease was refractory, from a patient treated with antithyroid drugs. These receptors all stem from a female donor with Graves disease.

This clonotype was counted ten times or more. This chain links TRBV28 with TRBJ2-5; the D is unclear. Germline CDR1 MDHEN, CDR2 SYDVKM. There are 16 residues in the CDR3. V shed 6 bases and J shed 0 bases, with 17 bases lying between them. CDR3: CASRSTYQFDQETQYF. CDR3 DNA: TGTGCCAGCAGATCGACTTATCAATTCGACCAAGAGACCCAGTACTTC.

In its sample, this clonotype was seen a few times. The chain uses TRBV4-1 and TRBJ1-1; D not resolved. Germline CDR1 MGHRA, CDR2 YSYEKL. Trimming took 1 base from V and 7 from J, leaving 10 bases between them. This CDR3 has 13 residues. DNA of the CDR3: TGCGCCAGCAGCCAAGCCAGCCTATTTGAAGCTTTCTTT. Encoded protein: CASSQASLFEAFF.

V is TRBV30 and J is TRBJ1-2; D remains ambiguous. Germline V CDR1 and CDR2: GTSNPN, SVGIG (reference sequence). The V end was cut by 0 bases, the J end by 3 bases, with 14 bases between. The CDR3 spans 15 residues. The DNA for the CDR3 is TGTGCCTGGAGTGTTCCGGGCCCATCCGACTATGGCTACACCTTC. Its translation is CAWSVPGPSDYGYTF.

The V and J genes are TRBV11-2 and TRBJ2-2; D not certain. The germline CDR1 and CDR2 sequences are SGHAT and FQNNGV. The CDR3 runs to 13 residues. V was cut by 5 bases and J by 2 bases, with 6 bases left in between. CDR3 protein: CASSQDNTGELFF. For the CDR3, the DNA is TGTGCCAGCAGCCAAGATAACACCGGGGAGCTGTTTTTT.

The chain uses TRBV6-2 or TRBV6-3 and TRBJ2-6, with D tentatively TRBD1 (6 bases). CDR1 MNHEY and CDR2 SVGEGT come from the germline V gene. This CDR3 has 15 residues. The ends were cut back, 6 bases at V and 4 bases at J, with 13 bases in the middle. The CDR3 region has the DNA TGTGCCAGCAGCAAACAGGGCGCGGGGGCCAACGTCCTGACTTTC. Its translation: CASSKQGAGANVLTF.

The rearrangement uses TRBV4-1 and TRBJ2-5; D not resolved. The V gene's germline CDR1 is MGHRA and CDR2 YSYEKL. Trimming took 0 bases from V and 4 from J, leaving 9 bases between them. This CDR3 spans 14 amino acids. CDR3 region: CASSQDLGLETQYF. The CDR3 DNA reads as TGCGCCAGCAGCCAAGATCTAGGGCTAGAGACCCAGTACTTC.

The table lists this clonotype with a few counts. This chain links TRBV29-1 with TRBJ1-2, with 7 positions matching TRBD1. V trimming: 2 bases; J trimming: 4 bases; junction bases outside the gene matches: 4. Germline V gene lookup returns CDR1 SQVTM and CDR2 ANQGSEA. The CDR3 loop spans 13 amino acids. CDR3 sequence reads: CSVERPGGYGYTF. The CDR3 nucleotides are TGCAGCGTTGAAAGGCCAGGGGGCTATGGCTACACCTTC.

The chain joins TRBV10-3 to TRBJ2-6, with D tentatively TRBD1 (5 bases). The CDR3 is 17 residues long. CDR1 is ENHRY, CDR2 SYGVKD, per germline. V was clipped by 6 bases and J by 1 base, with 16 bases between them. The chain's CDR3 is CAISADTAGSGANVLTF. DNA of the CDR3: TGTGCCATCAGCGCCGACACCGCAGGGTCTGGGGCCAACGTCCTGACTTTC.

This clonotype was seen ten or more times. The CDR3 loop is CASSPSSSVYCEQYF. The DNA of the CDR3 is TGTGCCAGCAGTCCCTCGTCCAGTGTGTACTGCGAGCAGTACTTC. The chain employs TRBV28 and TRBJ2-7; D call uncertain. CDR1 and CDR2 from the germline V gene are MDHEN and SYDVKM. The germline V and J ends were trimmed by 5 bases and 6 bases, with 20 bases remaining between them. The CDR3 is 15 residues long.

This sequence joins TRBV10-3 and TRBJ1-5; TRBD1 might be the D (5 bases). This CDR3 is 15 amino acids long. The germline V gene encodes CDR1 ENHRY and CDR2 SYGVKD. Trimming stripped 0 bases from V and 2 bases from J, with 8 bases between. In nucleotides, the CDR3 is TGTGCCATCAGTGAGTCGTTCAGGGGCAATCAGCCCCAGCATTTT. Amino acid sequence: CAISESFRGNQPQHF.

This clonotype was counted ten times or more. This rearrangement joins TRBV2 to TRBJ2-5; the D gene is possibly TRBD2 (5 bases). V was pared by 4 bases and J by 4 bases, with 10 bases between. This CDR3 comprises 13 residues. CDR1 is SNHLY, CDR2 FYNNEI, per germline. In nucleotides, the CDR3 is TGTGCCAGCAGTGTTGGTCGGGGAGAGACCCAGTACTTC. Translated, it gives CASSVGRGETQYF.

This clonotype turned up a few times. This chain uses TRBV10-3 with TRBJ1-5; the D is unclear. Trimming cost V 0 bases and J 0 bases, with 15 bases left between them. The CDR3 runs 18 residues. The germline V gene has CDR1 ENHRY and CDR2 SYGVKD. CDR3 residues: CAISESRAGIYSNQPQHF. CDR3 nucleotides: TGTGCCATCAGTGAGTCGCGGGCGGGGATATATAGCAATCAGCCCCAGCATTTT.

This clonotype turned up a few times. The V call is TRBV19, the J call TRBJ2-2, with 8 bases aligning to TRBD1. V dropped 4 bases and J dropped 4; count of bases not matched to a gene: 2. CDR1 LNHDA and CDR2 SQIVND come from the germline V gene (reference sequence). This CDR3 has 14 residues. The CDR3 DNA is TGTGCCAGTAGTAATACAGGGGGCACCGGGGAGCTGTTTTTT. Amino acids: CASSNTGGTGELFF.

This clonotype was recorded many times. The chain combines TRBV12-3 or TRBV12-4 with TRBJ1-5; D is ambiguous. The V end lost 0 bases, the J end lost 5 bases, and 8 bases lay between the germline ends. The CDR3 length is 14 residues. The CDR3 nucleotides read TGTGCCAGCAGTTTAGCGTTCGGTTATCAGCCCCAGCATTTT. This encodes CASSLAFGYQPQHF.

The CDR3 DNA reads TGTGCCAGCAGAACTAGGACAGGGAGGGTTGAAGCTTTCTTT. Translation: CASRTRTGRVEAFF. V gene TRBV25-1 combines with J gene TRBJ1-1, with 8 bases aligning to TRBD1. Trimming took 6 bases from V and 7 from J; bases not matched to a gene: 10. The length of the CDR3 is 14 residues. The germline V gene has CDR1 MGHDK and CDR2 SYGVNS.

This clonotype occurred many times. The J gene is TRBJ2-7, the V gene TRBV28; D ambiguous. Trimming cost V 7 bases and J 5 bases, with 15 bases left between them. The CDR3 contains 13 residues. Per the germline V gene, CDR1 is MDHEN and CDR2 is SYDVKM. This CDR3 is CASMDRLQNEQYF. As DNA, the CDR3 is TGTGCCAGCATGGACCGACTCCAGAACGAGCAGTACTTC.

The genes are TRBV20-1 and TRBJ2-2, with D possibly called TRBD1 or TRBD2 (5 bases each). The CDR3 loop spans 16 amino acids. Germline V CDR1 and CDR2: DFQATT, SNEGSKA (reference sequence). Trimming stripped 0 bases from V and 1 base from J, with 12 bases between. The CDR3 reads CSARDPGPQNTGELFF. DNA for the CDR3: TGCAGTGCTAGAGACCCGGGACCCCAGAACACCGGGGAGCTGTTTTTT.

This clonotype was seen more than once but under ten times. This chain's CDR3 is CASRAGQGGYGYTF. CDR3 nucleotide sequence: TGCGCCAGCAGGGCTGGACAGGGAGGCTATGGCTACACCTTC. The chain joins TRBV5-1 to TRBJ1-2; TRBD1 agrees at 8 bases. Germline assignment: CDR1 SGHRS and CDR2 YFSETQ. The trim removed 5 bases at V and 4 bases at J, leaving 7 bases unmatched. The CDR3 is 14 residues long.

The chain uses TRBV5-5 and TRBJ1-6, with TRBD1 as a possible D gene (6 bases). CDR3 length: 13 residues. The germline CDR1 and CDR2 sequences are SGHKS and YYEKEE (reference sequence). Between the trimmed V and J ends, which lost 5 bases and 6 bases, there was a span of 9 bases. The CDR3 loop is CASRRDINSPLHF. The CDR3 nucleotides are TGTGCCAGCAGAAGGGACATTAATTCACCCCTCCACTTT.

This clonotype was detected ten times or more. This sequence joins TRBV28 and TRBJ1-4, with D maybe TRBD1 (6 bases). Germline lookup yields CDR1 MDHEN and CDR2 SYDVKM. V was clipped by 5 bases and J by 5 bases, with 15 bases between them. CDR3 length equals 15 residues. DNA for the CDR3: TGTGCCAGCAGTCCGACGGGGGGGACAAATGAAAAACTGTTTTTT. Translation gives CASSPTGGTNEKLFF.

The chain couples TRBV2 to TRBJ2-5; 12 nucleotides agree with TRBD1. The V gene's germline CDR1 is SNHLY and CDR2 FYNNEI. The CDR3 runs 13 residues. V was pared by 8 bases and J by 6 bases, with 4 bases of the junction left unmatched. The CDR3 DNA is TGTGCCAGCGGGACAGGGGGCTGGAAGACCCAGTACTTC. Encoded protein: CASGTGGWKTQYF.

V usage is TRBV10-3 and J usage is TRBJ2-2; D might be TRBD2 (6 bases). Germline CDR1 and CDR2: ENHRY and SYGVKD. CDR3 length: 15 residues. Trimming removed 6 bases at V and 3 bases at J, with 14 bases between. In nucleotides, the CDR3 is TGTGCCATCAGCACCGGGGACTTCGACACCGGGGAGCTGTTTTTT. This sequence encodes CAISTGDFDTGELFF.

A few counts support this clonotype. This chain connects TRBV6-9 to TRBJ1-6; a weak D match, TRBD1 (6 bases). The CDR3 has 15 residues. Germline V lookup: CDR1 MNHGY, CDR2 SVAAGI. V dropped 3 bases and J dropped 10 bases, with 16 bases sitting between them. DNA for the CDR3: TGTGCCAGCAGTTACGGGAGGGGGGCGGGGTCACCCCTCCACTTT. Its protein product is CASSYGRGAGSPLHF.